These 21 T cell receptor beta chains share one sample of origin, sequenced in a study of radiotherapy plus CTLA-4 blockade in lung cancer. Profiling relied on immunoSEQ multiplex PCR, and the TCRdb table lists in-frame clones only, not all of them. The sample records 45,000 or so clones, around 77% being singletons. Specimen: peripheral blood, collected from a patient treated with radiotherapy plus ipilimumab. These receptors were collected from a human donor with non-small cell lung cancer who had stable disease on radiotherapy plus ipilimumab.

This chain joins TRBV13 and TRBJ1-2; D perhaps matches TRBD1 (6 bases). CDR1 and CDR2 (germline): PRHDT, FYEKMQ (reference sequence). Trimming took 0 bases from V and 0 from J, leaving 14 bases between them. The CDR3 is made up of 17 amino acids. The CDR3 is CASSLGYRESPNYGYTF. CDR3 DNA sequence: TGTGCCAGCAGCTTAGGGTACAGGGAATCCCCTAACTATGGCTACACCTTC.

The chain recombines TRBV6-5 with TRBJ2-7, with D possibly TRBD1 on 5 matching bases. The CDR3 contains 13 residues. The V gene lost 7 bases and the J gene lost 4 bases, with 14 bases spanning the gap. Germline CDR1 reads MNHEY; CDR2 reads SVGAGI. DNA for the CDR3: TGTGCCAGCAATGGAGCAGGGTTGTACGAGCAGTACTTC. It translates to CASNGAGLYEQYF.

With regard to this clone: Other DNA variants within this sample encode the same CDR3. V gene TRBV6-1 combines with J gene TRBJ2-1; 7 bases are a match to TRBD1. The germline V gene encodes CDR1 MNHNS and CDR2 SASEGT. V lost 2 bases, J lost 6 bases, and 10 bases stayed unmatched. This CDR3 comprises 16 residues. CDR3 DNA sequence: TGTGCCAGCAGTGAACTACAGGGGCTCGGTTCCAATGAGCAGTTCTTC. This sequence encodes CASSELQGLGSNEQFF.

The CDR3 loop reads CSVAPMMNTEAFF. Written as DNA, the CDR3 is TGCAGCGTTGCCCCCATGATGAACACTGAAGCTTTCTTT. The V call is TRBV29-1, the J call TRBJ1-1, with unresolved D. Trimming shortened V by 4 bases and J by 0 bases, and 9 bases separated the two germline ends. The CDR3 has 13 residues. The germline gives CDR1 SQVTM, CDR2 ANQGSEA.

This clone was seen a handful of times. The chain has TRBV7-3 and TRBJ1-1; 10 bases agree with TRBD1. Germline lookup yields CDR1 SGHTA and CDR2 FQGTGA. V shed 5 bases and J 4 bases; nucleotides not matched to a gene: 7. This CDR3 region has 15 residues. CDR3 sequence: CASSKTGGPGTEAFF. The CDR3 DNA reads as TGTGCCAGCAGCAAGACAGGGGGCCCCGGCACTGAAGCTTTCTTT.

The chain recombines TRBV28 with TRBJ1-1; TRBD1 is a possible D gene (5 bases). CDR1 and CDR2 (germline): MDHEN, SYDVKM. This CDR3 is 15 amino acids long. Trimming cost V 6 bases and J 0 bases, with 14 bases left between them. CDR3 in DNA: TGTGCCAGCAGCCCGTCCACAGGAATGAACACTGAAGCTTTCTTT. Protein product: CASSPSTGMNTEAFF.

The chain joins TRBV6-1 to TRBJ1-5; D is undetermined. This CDR3 comprises 13 residues. V was cut by 6 bases and J by 5 bases, with 11 bases left in between. Germline values: CDR1 MNHNS, CDR2 SASEGT. CDR3 protein: CASSLETDQPQHF. DNA of the CDR3: TGTGCCAGCAGCCTGGAAACCGATCAGCCCCAGCATTTT.

The chain links TRBV6-1 to TRBJ2-2; D is undetermined. The CDR3 is 14 amino acids. Between the trimmed V and J ends, which lost 8 bases and 5 bases, there was a span of 15 bases. CDR1 MNHNS and CDR2 SASEGT come from the germline V gene. CDR3 loop: CASLRAPRTGELFF. CDR3 DNA sequence: TGTGCCAGCCTCCGGGCCCCGAGGACCGGGGAGCTGTTTTTT.

This clone was observed at least ten times. The chain is built from TRBV6-5 and TRBJ1-5, with 8 nucleotides matching TRBD1. This CDR3 is built from 14 residues. CDR1 is MNHEY and CDR2 is SVGAGI in the germline V gene. V gave up 5 bases and J gave up 4 bases; unmatched junction bases: 4. CDR3 sequence (DNA): TGTGCCAGCAGTCAGGGGGCGGGTAATCAGCCCCAGCATTTT. Its protein product is CASSQGAGNQPQHF.

The chain joins TRBV7-6 to TRBJ1-1, with 9 bases identical to TRBD1. Germline trimming cut 5 bases from V and 4 bases from J; bases unmatched to any gene: 5. CDR1 SGHVS and CDR2 FNYEAQ come from the germline V gene. The length of the CDR3 is 14 residues. In DNA form, the CDR3 reads TGTGCCAGCAGCCGGGAGGACAGGGGCACTGAAGCTTTCTTT. As protein: CASSREDRGTEAFF.

The table lists this clone with a few counts. The chain uses TRBV19 and TRBJ2-7; 10 bases line up with TRBD2. J was trimmed by 3 bases and V by 8 bases; bases with no gene match: 7. The CDR3 runs to 14 residues. Germline lookup yields CDR1 LNHDA and CDR2 SQIVND (reference sequence). CDR3 sequence reads: CASGIAGGGYEQYF. The CDR3 DNA reads TGTGCCAGTGGAATAGCGGGGGGCGGCTACGAGCAGTACTTC.

J is TRBJ2-7 and V is TRBV4-3; possibly TRBD1 for D (5 bases). The CDR3 sequence is 14 residues long. The V gene's germline CDR1 is LGHNA and CDR2 YSLEER. V gave up 0 bases and J gave up 7 bases, with 13 bases separating them. CDR3 nucleotide sequence: TGCGCCAGCAGCCAAGATTTGGGGCGTGGGGAGCAGTACTTC. This codes for CASSQDLGRGEQYF.

The chain links TRBV6-6 to TRBJ2-7; 10 bases are shared with TRBD2. V dropped 7 bases and J dropped 5; count of bases not matched to a gene: 2. CDR1 is MNHNY and CDR2 is SVGAGI in the germline V gene (reference sequence). CDR3 size: 12 residues. The CDR3: CASIGLADEQYF. The CDR3 DNA follows: TGTGCCAGCATCGGACTAGCGGACGAGCAGTACTTC.

V is TRBV6-1 and J is TRBJ1-2; D unclear. There are 15 residues in the CDR3. From germline, CDR1 is MNHNS and CDR2 SASEGT. The germline V and J ends were trimmed by 5 bases and 3 bases, with 16 bases remaining between them. Here the CDR3 DNA reads TGTGCCAGCAGTCCGTCCTGGAGAGTCGACTATGGCTACACCTTC. Amino acid sequence: CASSPSWRVDYGYTF.

Remarks on this clone: A read error may account for a junction end that differs from germline. V gene TRBV29-1 combines with J gene TRBJ2-7, with 7 bases fitting TRBD1. Germline CDR1 SQVTM, CDR2 ANQGSEA. The CDR3 sequence is 13 residues long. CDR3 sequence reads: CSVEGDSTYEQYF. CDR3 bases: TGCAGCGTAGAAGGGGACAGCACCTACGAGCAGTACTTC.

This rearrangement joins TRBV5-1 to TRBJ2-2, with D possibly being TRBD1 (5 bases). V was cut by 1 base and J by 4 bases, with 14 bases left in between. This CDR3 comprises 16 residues. Per germline, CDR1 SGHRS and CDR2 YFSETQ. CDR3 sequence reads: CASSLIGAVGTGELFF. CDR3 DNA sequence: TGCGCCAGCAGCTTGATAGGGGCGGTGGGCACCGGGGAGCTGTTTTTT.

This clone was observed a single time. The same CDR3 arises from other DNA sequences in this sample as well. The V and J genes are TRBV5-1 and TRBJ1-6; unclear D gene. Germline CDR1 reads SGHRS; CDR2 reads YFSETQ. Deletions cut 3 bases from V and 6 bases from J, with 7 bases between. The CDR3 covers 13 residues. CDR3: CASSSNLNSPLHF. Written as DNA, the CDR3 is TGCGCCAGCAGCTCCAATCTTAATTCACCCCTCCACTTT.

The rearrangement joins TRBV14 to TRBJ1-2; D is undetermined. The CDR3 extends over 12 amino acids. V lost 2 bases to trimming and J lost 4 bases, with 5 bases between them. The germline CDR1 and CDR2 sequences are SGHDN and FVKESK. The CDR3 DNA reads as TGTGCCAGCAGCCAACAGCGCTATGGCTACACCTTC. Its translation: CASSQQRYGYTF. Variable domain in full (rest from reference TRBV14 and TRBJ1-2): EAGVTQFPSHSVIEKGQTVTLRCDPISGHDNLYWYRRVMGKEIKFLLHFVKESKQDESGMPNNRFLAERTGGTYSTLKVQPAELEDSGVYFCASSQQRYGYTFGSGTRLTVV.

This clone was observed a handful of times. The chain links TRBV19 to TRBJ2-7; D is possibly TRBD1 (6 bases). The CDR3 contains 12 residues. V lost 5 bases and J lost 4, with 9 bases in between. Germline V CDR1 and CDR2: LNHDA, SQIVND (reference sequence). CDR3 protein: CASSPGQYEQYF. In DNA form, the CDR3 reads TGTGCCAGTAGTCCAGGACAGTACGAGCAGTACTTC.

The gene calls are TRBV6-5 and TRBJ1-2; D unclear. The CDR3 spans 14 residues. Trimming shortened V by 7 bases and J by 1 base, and 13 bases separated the two germline ends. The germline V gene has CDR1 MNHEY and CDR2 SVGAGI. This CDR3 is CASNEGHFNYGYTF. CDR3 nucleotide sequence: TGTGCCAGCAACGAAGGGCACTTTAACTATGGCTACACCTTC.

J is TRBJ1-2 and V is TRBV27; tentative D call: TRBD1 (5 bases). This CDR3 is 15 amino acids long. V lost 0 bases and J lost 8, with 16 bases in between. The germline V gene encodes CDR1 MNHEY and CDR2 SMNVEV (reference sequence). DNA for the CDR3: TGTGCCAGCAGTTTATCGAAGACGGCAGGGAGGGGCTACACCTTC. Encoded protein: CASSLSKTAGRGYTF.